This T cell receptor (beta chain) was sequenced during a study of T cell repertoires in cytomegalovirus infection. Study context: Matching HLA type and CMV infection were both indicated by public TCR beta signatures.

This clonotype was recorded a few times. Its antigen is unidentified. TCRdb used MiXCR to reprocess the reads, holding one entry per CDR3 protein. Among under 150,000 distinct CDR3 sequences listed, 20% to 30% were seen once. Deletions cut 3 bases from V and 9 bases from J, with 14 bases between. Germline V lookup: CDR1 SGHDN, CDR2 FVKESK. The CDR3 extends over 14 amino acids. V and J are TRBV14 and TRBJ2-2; D is ambiguous. This TCR came from a human donor in good health (CMV status not recorded). Some clones in this sample may be carry-over from other donors' samples. Material: PBMCs, sequenced either directly or after in vitro stimulation (not recorded which). This CDR3 reads CASSHRNWARELFF. The CDR3 region has the DNA TGTGCCAGCAGCCACAGGAACTGGGCTAGGGAGCTGTTTTTT.